This is a list of T cell receptor beta chains from one sample in a study of OX40 agonist ivuxolimab in advanced cancers. Generated by immunoSEQ multiplex PCR, the TCRdb table keeps only in-frame clones and is missing some. The top ten hold 25% to 30% of the sample, which has about 28,000 clones, roughly four fifths seen once. The material sequenced was CD4+ or CD8+ T cells sorted from blood, taken in a trial of the OX40 agonist ivuxolimab. These receptors all stem from an adult with an advanced solid tumor such as melanoma, head and neck, liver or kidney cancer. CDR3s include the opening cysteine and the closing phenylalanine or tryptophan. D genes are given only for firm matches. The size field is filled for only some rows; it gives once, few, many or a size class.

V gene	D gene	clone size	J gene	CDR3 DNA	CDR3 protein
TRBV29-1	TRBD2	.	TRBJ2-5	TGCAGCGTTGAGCGGGGACTAGCGAGTGAGACCCAGTACTTC	CSVERGLASETQYF
TRBV6-5	TRBD1	.	TRBJ2-7	TGTGCCAGCAGTTTCTCCTACCTCACAGGGGACTACGAGCAGTACTTC	CASSFSYLTGDYEQYF
TRBV10-1	.	.	TRBJ2-2	TGCGCCAGCAGTGAGTCCCCCGGGGAGCTGTTTTTT	CASSESPGELFF
TRBV19	.	.	TRBJ2-2	TGTGCCAGTAGTATGGGCGGAGACACCGGGGAGCTGTTTTTT	CASSMGGDTGELFF
TRBV19	TRBD1	.	TRBJ1-1	TGTGCCAGTAGCCTTACAGGGGGGACTGAAGCTTTCTTT	CASSLTGGTEAFF
TRBV13	TRBD2	.	TRBJ2-1	TGTGCCAGCAGAGCCAGCGGGGGGACGTACAATGAGCAGTTCTTC	CASRASGGTYNEQFF
TRBV20-1	.	.	TRBJ2-1	TGCAGTGGCGGACCCCCCAGTGAGCAGTTCTTC	CSGGPPSEQFF
TRBV7-9	.	.	TRBJ1-2	TGTGCCAGCAGCAAAATCCAGGTGAACTATGGCTACACCTTC	CASSKIQVNYGYTF
TRBV4-2	TRBD2	.	TRBJ2-2	TGTGCCAGCAGCCAAGACCCCAGACTAGCGGGGGATGACGGGGAGCTGTTTTTT	CASSQDPRLAGDDGELFF
TRBV7-9	TRBD1	.	TRBJ2-2	TGTGCCAGCAGCGATAGAGGACAGGCTAACACCGGGGAGCTGTTTTTT	CASSDRGQANTGELFF
TRBV5-4	.	few	TRBJ1-2	TGTGCCAGCAGCTTGGAGGTCTTGAGCTACACCTTC	CASSLEVLSYTF
TRBV6-5	.	.	TRBJ2-1	TGTGCCAGCAGTTACTTAGAAACAAACAATGAGCAGTTCTTC	CASSYLETNNEQFF
TRBV14	.	.	TRBJ2-7	TGTGCCAGCAGCCGACCGGACAGTAGCTCCTACGAGCAGTACTTC	CASSRPDSSSYEQYF
TRBV2	.	.	TRBJ2-7	TGTGCCAGCAGTGATGGGCGGAACAATCGTTACGAGCAGTACTTC	CASSDGRNNRYEQYF
TRBV9	.	few	TRBJ2-2	TGTGCCAGCAGCGTAGACGGGAACACCGGGGAGCTGTTTTTT	CASSVDGNTGELFF
TRBV19	.	.	TRBJ1-1	TGTGCCAGTAGTCCATTCGGGGCCGGGACTGAAGCTTTCTTT	CASSPFGAGTEAFF
TRBV29-1	.	.	TRBJ1-1	TGCAGCGTTGATACTGGGGACACTGAAGCTTTCTTT	CSVDTGDTEAFF
TRBV4-2	TRBD2	.	TRBJ2-3	TGTGCCAGCAGCCAAGACGCGGGGGGAATTGAATACACAGATACGCAGTATTTT	CASSQDAGGIEYTDTQYF
TRBV4-2	.	.	TRBJ2-7	TGTGCCAGCAGCCAAGTAAGGACTAAGTTACACGAGCAGTACTTC	CASSQVRTKLHEQYF
TRBV5-6	TRBD2	.	TRBJ2-7	TGTGCCAGCAGCTTGGGGATCAGGGAGGGAGACGAGCAGTACTTC	CASSLGIREGDEQYF